A selection of T cell receptor beta chains follows, all from one sample in a study of shared clonotypes between healthy human individuals. Only in-frame clones appear in the TCRdb table, and some are missing; sequencing was by immunoSEQ multiplex PCR. The sample yields millions of clones, around 94% seen once. The material sequenced was naive CD4+ T cells sorted from blood. The receptor set was obtained from a man aged 18-30 years in good health. Both conserved end residues are part of each CDR3. D genes are given only for firm matches. Size tells how often a clone was seen (once, few, many) or the class of an expanded clone, and some rows leave it out.

CDR3aa	CDR3nt	abundance	v_gene	d_gene	j_gene
CASSIIHTNYGYTF	TGTGCCAGTAGTATTATTCATACTAACTATGGCTACACCTTC	once	TRBV19	NA	TRBJ1-2
CASSLAGSYTGELFF	TGTGCCAGCAGCTTAGCTGGGAGCTACACCGGGGAGCTGTTTTTT	NA	TRBV7-3	NA	TRBJ2-2
CAISGIGTSEAFF	TGTGCCATCAGCGGAATCGGGACAAGTGAAGCTTTCTTT	NA	TRBV10-3	NA	TRBJ1-1
CASSQPLAGPPYGYTF	TGCGCCAGCAGCCAGCCTTTAGCGGGGCCGCCCTATGGCTACACCTTC	NA	TRBV4-1	NA	TRBJ1-2
CASSGQGGGIQYF	TGTGCCAGCAGTGGACAGGGGGGAGGCATTCAGTACTTC	NA	TRBV2	TRBD1	TRBJ2-4
CASSPDRGTEAFF	TGTGCCAGCTCACCTGACAGGGGCACTGAAGCTTTCTTT	NA	TRBV18	TRBD1	TRBJ1-1
CASSYGSSGGGEQYF	TGTGCCAGCAGTTATGGTTCGAGCGGGGGGGGAGAGCAGTACTTC	NA	TRBV6-5	TRBD2	TRBJ2-7
CASSGLGFATDTQYF	TGTGCCAGCAGTGGGTTGGGTTTTGCCACAGATACGCAGTATTTT	NA	TRBV6-1	NA	TRBJ2-3
CASSLGDSIYQPQHF	TGTGCCAGCAGCTTAGGAGACAGTATCTATCAGCCCCAGCATTTT	NA	TRBV11-2	NA	TRBJ1-5
CATSTVEPGGEQYF	TGTGCCACCAGCACAGTAGAGCCCGGGGGCGAGCAGTACTTC	NA	TRBV15	NA	TRBJ2-7
CASSLGGTVLEKLFF	TGTGCCAGCAGCTTAGGAGGGACAGTTTTAGAAAAACTGTTTTTT	NA	TRBV7-9	TRBD1	TRBJ1-4
CASSPPQGLGTEAFF	TGTGCCAGCTCACCACCGCAGGGGCTAGGCACTGAAGCTTTCTTT	NA	TRBV18	NA	TRBJ1-1
CASSENGQSYNEQFF	TGTGCCAGCAGTGAAAATGGACAGTCCTACAATGAGCAGTTCTTC	NA	TRBV6-1	NA	TRBJ2-1
CASSLGLAGSGEQYF	TGTGCCAGCAGCTTGGGACTAGCCGGCTCTGGCGAGCAGTACTTC	NA	TRBV7-9	TRBD2	TRBJ2-7
CASSGDRSYEQYF	TGTGCCAGCAGCGGGGACAGATCCTACGAGCAGTACTTC	NA	TRBV14	TRBD1	TRBJ2-7
CASSESGSGVAKNIQYF	TGCGCCAGCAGTGAGAGCGGCAGCGGAGTAGCCAAAAACATTCAGTACTTC	NA	TRBV10-1	NA	TRBJ2-4
CASSPQAGPASTDTQYF	TGTGCCAGCTCACCACAAGCGGGCCCGGCTAGCACAGATACGCAGTATTTT	NA	TRBV18	NA	TRBJ2-3
CAIQFLYEAKLTDTQYF	TGTGCCATTCAGTTTCTGTACGAGGCAAAACTCACAGATACGCAGTATTTT	NA	TRBV27	NA	TRBJ2-3
CASSLAMVDTQYF	TGTGCCAGCAGCTTGGCGATGGTAGATACGCAGTATTTT	NA	TRBV5-4	NA	TRBJ2-3
CASLGRGSEQYF	TGTGCCAGCCTCGGCAGGGGGAGCGAGCAGTACTTC	NA	TRBV28	TRBD1	TRBJ2-7
CASSGLAGGKYTDTQYF	TGTGCCAGCAGCGGACTAGCGGGGGGGAAGTACACAGATACGCAGTATTTT	NA	TRBV6-4	TRBD2	TRBJ2-3
CASSLGLAGGPNHYNEQFF	TGTGCCAGCAGCCTAGGACTAGCGGGAGGTCCTAATCACTACAATGAGCAGTTCTTC	NA	TRBV7-2	TRBD2	TRBJ2-1
CASRQGSQLGEQYF	TGTGCCAGTAGACAGGGATCCCAACTAGGCGAGCAGTACTTC	NA	TRBV19	NA	TRBJ2-7
CASGPRAPYNSPLHF	TGTGCCAGCGGGCCCCGAGCACCCTATAATTCACCCCTCCACTTT	NA	TRBV25-1	NA	TRBJ1-6
CASRGVGEQFF	TGTGCCAGCAGGGGGGTCGGAGAGCAGTTCTTC	NA	TRBV25-1	NA	TRBJ2-1
CASSLRLESQETQYF	TGTGCCAGCAGCTTGAGACTTGAAAGCCAAGAGACCCAGTACTTC	NA	TRBV5-4	NA	TRBJ2-5
CASSLGTGKNTEAFF	TGTGCCAGCTCACTGGGGACAGGAAAGAACACTGAAGCTTTCTTT	NA	TRBV18	TRBD1	TRBJ1-1